The clone carrying this T cell receptor (beta chain) came up many times. No antigen is known for it. The record originates from a study of blood T cells in healthy people across ages. Study observations and caveats: Diversity estimated from one million T cells was considered an underestimate.

Then a second PCR, running about 7 to 11 cycles, was carried out with a sample-barcoded 5' primer and a J-beta primer mix. Each TCR beta cDNA got a 12-nucleotide random molecular identifier. TCRdb itself ran the 5' RACE reads through MiXCR, one entry per CDR3 protein. The data show around 870,000 distinct CDR3 sequences, with 29% seen just once and approximately 15% held by the top ten. In each sample, at least 6 million PBMCs were isolated. The germline gives CDR1 SGHTA, CDR2 FQGNSA. The CDR3 runs to 17 residues. V was pared by 5 bases and J by 1 base, with 13 bases of the junction left unmatched. Sequencing was carried out using blood. The TCR sequence derives from an elderly woman in good health. V usage is TRBV7-2 and J usage is TRBJ2-5; 7 bases are a match to TRBD1. The CDR3 spells CASSRYPRGSSQETQYF. As DNA, the CDR3 is TGTGCCAGCAGCCGTTACCCCAGGGGGTCCTCCCAAGAGACCCAGTACTTC.